Reported below is one T cell receptor beta chain. This clonotype was recorded a few times. Its specific antigen is unknown. No much larger clone is present one base from it, and per-base qualities are unavailable. The data stem from a study of response to subunit inactivated influenza vaccine (dated by TCRdb to the late 2010s). The study in broad terms: The study used deep quantitative T cell receptor repertoire profiling to track responses to a trivalent subunit inactivated influenza vaccine.

What the study reported, not specific to this receptor: It was suggested by the authors that each seasonal influenza vaccination may recruit only a limited number of new T cells.

The protocol used for the library was RT-PCR. The listed sequencing device is Illumina HiSeq 2500. Through fastp at Q25 and MiXCR, TCRdb rebuilt clones from the public reads, retaining in-frame beta chains. Merged by CDR3 protein, the rows form single entries marked with the most common genes and DNA. The table for this sample lists about 540,000 distinct CDR3 sequences; roughly 25% of them were counted only once. Around 2.8% of the sample is in the top ten clones. CDR1 is given as SGHRS and CDR2 as YFSETQ, both from the germline V gene. The V and J ends are trimmed by 4 bases and 4 bases, leaving 14 bases between them. From cysteine to phenylalanine, the CDR3 is 15 amino acids long. The kept DNA is CDR3 alone, 45 bases in frame from the first base. This same sample was also taken into another study, of T cells expressing NK-cell markers. According to the second study: TCR beta cDNA libraries were prepared using 5'RACE template switching, which introduced a universal primer site and unique molecular identifiers. In sorted CD3+CD56+NKG2C+, CD3+CD56+NKG2C- and CD3+CD56-NKG2C+ T-cell subsets from about 8 donors, TCR beta-chain repertoires were profiled. Of the eight sequenced donors, seven were found to be HCMV-seropositive and one was found to be HCMV-seronegative. To restrict sorting to alphabetaTCR-expressing T cells, an anti-gammadeltaTCR antibody was added in several experiments. For several donors, the dominant CD3+CD56+NKG2C+ clonotypes were among the top 10 CD8+ clonotypes and accounted for 1.0-7.0% of CD8+ T cells. Those dominant clonotypes were again the most abundant among CD3+CD56-NKG2C+ cells in a handful of donors, at about 25-60.1%. Whether the expanded NKG2C-expressing T cell clones were specific for HCMV antigens remained unclear. The eight sequenced donors were randomly selected healthy volunteers, three men and five women. HCMV serostatus was determined by detecting HCMV-specific IgG in serum with a commercial ELISA kit. Ficoll density gradient centrifugation was used to isolate peripheral blood mononuclear cells from blood. Using Miltenyi isolation kits, CD4+ and CD8+ T cells were isolated from PBMC through magnetic immunoseparation. Priming for cDNA synthesis came from the TCR beta constant segment, and two successive PCR amplification steps followed. Libraries were sequenced as 2 x 150 bp reads on Illumina HiSeq 2000/2500, MiSeq or NextSeq. Reads were demultiplexed and grouped by UMI with MIGEC, and clonotypes were assembled and quantified with MiTCR. To exclude erroneous sequences, only TCR cDNA sequences supported by at least two reads were retained. The tcR package was used for downstream repertoire analysis, and clonotypes were matched across fractions by CDR3 nucleotide sequence plus V segment. Antigen specificity was annotated against VDJdb with VDJmatch, allowing one amino acid substitution in CDR3.

This specimen consisted of CD4+ T cells sorted from PBMCs, obtained about 12 days after vaccination. The receptor's source is a man between 50 and 59 years old who received an inactivated influenza vaccine. Donor details come from another sample of the same person, matched by shared clones. The chain links TRBV5-1 with TRBJ1-4, with TRBD1 perhaps the D gene, on 5 matching bases. The CDR3 reads CASSQGPSDNEKLFF. The DNA sequence is as follows: TGCGCCAGCAGCCAGGGACCATCCGATAATGAAAAACTGTTTTTT.